Reported below is one T cell receptor beta chain. Antigen: not known. The repertoire was sequenced with immunoSEQ multiplex PCR; TCRdb's copy has only in-frame clones and lacks some. The sample shows some 25,000 clones, roughly three quarters of them seen only once. The sample comes from a study of OX40 agonist ivuxolimab in advanced cancers. Whole-study findings and limits: Normalized T-cell clonal expansion was also low in a subset of nonresponders.

Per germline, CDR1 SGHTA and CDR2 FQGNSA. Between the trimmed V and J ends, which lost 5 bases and 0 bases, there was a span of 10 bases. The CDR3 has 14 residues. It was autoimmune disease history or systemic immunosuppression that excluded patients. The chain carries TRBV7-2 and TRBJ2-5; D may be TRBD1 (5 bases). This TCR derives from an adult with an advanced solid tumor such as melanoma, head and neck, liver or kidney cancer. The starting material was CD4+ or CD8+ T cells sorted from blood, obtained in a trial of the OX40 agonist ivuxolimab. The CDR3 DNA reads as TGTGCCAGCAGCAGATTGGACAACCAAGAGACCCAGTACTTC. Translating it yields CASSRLDNQETQYF.